This entry lists 2 T cell receptor beta chains sequenced from one sample in a study of type 1 regulatory T cells. Study-level points and caveats: Type 1 regulatory T cells had a more restricted TCR repertoire than non-type 1 regulatory T cells.

These receptors have no identified antigens. From the reads, TCRdb called clonotypes with MiXCR, one entry per CDR3 protein. Of 70,000 or so distinct CDR3 sequences listed, 20% were seen once; the top ten hold roughly 8.3%. Sequencing was done on a sample of cultured type 1 regulatory T (Tr1) cells, either the whole culture or a sorted fraction (not recorded which). The receptors were gathered from a human donor in good health.

The V gene is TRBV10-3, the J gene TRBJ2-1; perhaps D is TRBD1 or TRBD2 (5 bases each). V gave up 3 bases and J gave up 10 bases, with 10 bases separating them. The CDR3 totals 12 residues. CDR1 is ENHRY and CDR2 is SYGVKD in the germline V gene. CDR3 DNA: TGTGCCATCAGTGAAAGAGGGGCAGAGCAGTTCTTC. It is translated as CAISERGAEQFF.

A few counts support this clonotype. The V gene is TRBV20-1, the J gene TRBJ2-1; D may match TRBD1 or TRBD2 (5 bases each). The CDR3 covers 16 residues. The germline V and J ends were trimmed by 6 bases and 5 bases, with 23 bases remaining between them. Germline CDR1 is DFQATT and CDR2 is SNEGSKA (reference sequence). CDR3: CSACGWGKRQNNEQFF. Here the CDR3 DNA reads TGCAGTGCCTGTGGATGGGGGAAGCGGCAAAACAATGAGCAGTTCTTC.